A selection of T cell receptor beta chains follows, all from one sample in a study of T cell changes during pregnancy in multiple sclerosis. Data came from immunoSEQ multiplex PCR; TCRdb stores just in-frame clones and leaves some out. The table shows tens of thousands of clones, with approximately 92% occurring only once. This specimen consisted of peripheral blood, obtained in the third trimester of pregnancy. The receptors shown here come from a female donor in good health, enrolled as a control in a pregnancy study. Each CDR3 is given with its conserved first and last residue. Fields, in order: D gene, clone size, V gene, J gene, CDR3 protein, CDR3 DNA. The D gene is left open where the match is weak. A clone size is listed for some rows: how often the clone was seen (once, few, many), or a class if it is expanded.

D gene: TRBD1; clone size: -; V gene: TRBV5-4; J gene: TRBJ2-7; CDR3 protein: CASNPRDRPYEQYF; CDR3 DNA: TGTGCCAGCAACCCGAGGGACAGACCCTACGAGCAGTACTTC
D gene: -; clone size: once; V gene: TRBV6-5; J gene: TRBJ2-5; CDR3 protein: CASSYGVGSQETQYF; CDR3 DNA: TGTGCCAGCAGTTACGGGGTGGGGAGTCAAGAGACCCAGTACTTC
D gene: TRBD2; clone size: -; V gene: TRBV6-5; J gene: TRBJ2-7; CDR3 protein: CASRYSGRTSDEQYF; CDR3 DNA: TGTGCCAGCAGGTATAGCGGGAGAACTAGCGACGAGCAGTACTTC
D gene: -; clone size: -; V gene: TRBV5-4; J gene: TRBJ2-3; CDR3 protein: CASSPGGGTSTDTQYF; CDR3 DNA: TGTGCCAGCAGCCCCGGCGGCGGGACTAGCACAGATACGCAGTATTTT
D gene: -; clone size: -; V gene: TRBV18; J gene: TRBJ1-5; CDR3 protein: CASSSDSHQPQHF; CDR3 DNA: TGTGCCAGCTCCTCGGACAGCCATCAGCCCCAGCATTTT
D gene: TRBD2; clone size: -; V gene: TRBV7-3; J gene: TRBJ2-3; CDR3 protein: CASSPGTSGRGGFTDTQYF; CDR3 DNA: TGTGCCAGCAGCCCTGGGACTAGCGGGAGGGGGGGCTTCACAGATACGCAGTATTTT
D gene: TRBD2; clone size: -; V gene: TRBV9; J gene: TRBJ2-1; CDR3 protein: CASSSSSGTYEQFF; CDR3 DNA: TGTGCCAGCAGCTCATCTAGCGGGACTTATGAGCAGTTCTTC
D gene: -; clone size: once; V gene: TRBV25-1; J gene: TRBJ1-2; CDR3 protein: CASSARDGYGYTF; CDR3 DNA: TGTGCCAGCAGTGCCAGGGATGGCTATGGCTACACCTTC
D gene: TRBD2; clone size: -; V gene: TRBV4-1; J gene: TRBJ2-1; CDR3 protein: CASSQTPGTSGRLAYNEQFF; CDR3 DNA: TGCGCCAGCAGCCAAACCCCCGGGACTAGCGGCCGTCTAGCCTACAATGAGCAGTTCTTC
D gene: TRBD1; clone size: -; V gene: TRBV12-5; J gene: TRBJ2-7; CDR3 protein: CAPFWGPGQEDEQYF; CDR3 DNA: TGTGCCCCGTTTTGGGGACCGGGACAGGAGGACGAGCAGTACTTC
D gene: -; clone size: -; V gene: TRBV18; J gene: TRBJ1-5; CDR3 protein: CASSPVREGQPQHF; CDR3 DNA: TGTGCCAGCTCACCAGTCAGGGAGGGTCAGCCCCAGCATTTT
D gene: -; clone size: -; V gene: TRBV27; J gene: TRBJ2-5; CDR3 protein: CASTSAGSSRETQYF; CDR3 DNA: TGTGCCAGCACCAGCGCCGGGTCTTCAAGAGAGACCCAGTACTTC
D gene: -; clone size: -; V gene: TRBV18; J gene: TRBJ2-3; CDR3 protein: CASSPREQAVTDTQYF; CDR3 DNA: TGTGCCAGCTCACCCCGTGAACAGGCGGTCACAGATACGCAGTATTTT
D gene: TRBD2; clone size: -; V gene: TRBV7-9; J gene: TRBJ2-5; CDR3 protein: CASSSRTSGGETQYF; CDR3 DNA: TGTGCCAGCAGCTCACGGACTAGCGGGGGAGAGACCCAGTACTTC
D gene: TRBD2; clone size: -; V gene: TRBV19; J gene: TRBJ2-7; CDR3 protein: CASSTSSGTSFMYEQYF; CDR3 DNA: TGTGCCAGTAGTACATCCTCCGGGACTAGCTTCATGTACGAGCAGTACTTC
D gene: -; clone size: -; V gene: TRBV18; J gene: TRBJ2-3; CDR3 protein: CASSERYAPDTQYF; CDR3 DNA: TGTGCCAGCTCAGAACGGTACGCCCCGGATACGCAGTATTTT
D gene: TRBD2; clone size: once; V gene: TRBV5-1; J gene: TRBJ2-1; CDR3 protein: CASSLASGGGYNEQFF; CDR3 DNA: TGCGCCAGCAGCTTGGCGTCCGGGGGGGGATACAATGAGCAGTTCTTC
D gene: TRBD1; clone size: -; V gene: TRBV7-2; J gene: TRBJ2-7; CDR3 protein: CASSLGQGFSSYEQYF; CDR3 DNA: TGTGCCAGCAGCTTAGGACAGGGGTTTAGCTCCTACGAGCAGTACTTC
D gene: -; clone size: -; V gene: TRBV19; J gene: TRBJ1-5; CDR3 protein: CASSTLIEEPQHF; CDR3 DNA: TGTGCCAGTAGTACCCTCATCGAGGAGCCCCAGCATTTT
D gene: TRBD2; clone size: -; V gene: TRBV29-1; J gene: TRBJ2-5; CDR3 protein: CSVTTGTRGETQYF; CDR3 DNA: TGCAGCGTTACCACCGGGACTAGGGGAGAGACCCAGTACTTC
D gene: -; clone size: -; V gene: TRBV27; J gene: TRBJ1-1; CDR3 protein: CASSPFGRGAEAFF; CDR3 DNA: TGTGCCAGCAGTCCTTTCGGGCGCGGGGCTGAAGCTTTCTTT
D gene: TRBD2; clone size: -; V gene: TRBV7-9; J gene: TRBJ2-1; CDR3 protein: CASSFRTSDNNEQFF; CDR3 DNA: TGTGCCAGCAGCTTCCGGACTAGCGATAACAATGAGCAGTTCTTC
D gene: -; clone size: -; V gene: TRBV15; J gene: TRBJ2-1; CDR3 protein: CATSRPTKRDEQFF; CDR3 DNA: TGTGCCACCAGCAGGCCGACCAAGAGGGATGAGCAGTTCTTC
D gene: -; clone size: -; V gene: TRBV5-1; J gene: TRBJ2-7; CDR3 protein: CASSLKQGVRYEQYF; CDR3 DNA: TGCGCCAGCAGCTTGAAACAGGGAGTACGCTACGAGCAGTACTTC
D gene: TRBD2; clone size: -; V gene: TRBV19; J gene: TRBJ2-7; CDR3 protein: CASSIGASPGLARYEQYF; CDR3 DNA: TGTGCCAGTAGTATAGGCGCCTCACCGGGACTAGCTCGGTACGAGCAGTACTTC
D gene: TRBD1; clone size: -; V gene: TRBV6-5; J gene: TRBJ1-2; CDR3 protein: CASRTLTGGGYTF; CDR3 DNA: TGTGCCAGCCGTACCCTGACAGGGGGTGGCTACACCTTC
D gene: TRBD2; clone size: -; V gene: TRBV30; J gene: TRBJ2-1; CDR3 protein: CAWTLGLAVNEQFF; CDR3 DNA: TGTGCCTGGACCCTGGGACTAGCGGTCAATGAGCAGTTCTTC
D gene: TRBD2; clone size: -; V gene: TRBV7-9; J gene: TRBJ2-7; CDR3 protein: CASSLASSLAGGYEQYF; CDR3 DNA: TGTGCCAGCAGCTTAGCTTCTTCTCTAGCGGGAGGGTACGAGCAGTACTTC
D gene: TRBD1; clone size: -; V gene: TRBV19; J gene: TRBJ1-2; CDR3 protein: CASSTSGTGGLNGYTF; CDR3 DNA: TGTGCCAGTAGTACCTCCGGGACAGGGGGCTTGAATGGCTACACCTTC
D gene: -; clone size: -; V gene: TRBV27; J gene: TRBJ2-7; CDR3 protein: CASSDYRRFEEQYF; CDR3 DNA: TGTGCCAGCAGTGATTACAGAAGGTTCGAGGAGCAGTACTTC
D gene: -; clone size: -; V gene: TRBV18; J gene: TRBJ1-1; CDR3 protein: CASSRTQEANTEAFF; CDR3 DNA: TGTGCCAGCTCTCGAACCCAGGAGGCTAACACTGAAGCTTTCTTT
D gene: TRBD1; clone size: -; V gene: TRBV6-1; J gene: TRBJ2-3; CDR3 protein: CASARDRETDTQYF; CDR3 DNA: TGTGCCAGCGCCCGGGACAGGGAGACAGATACGCAGTATTTT
D gene: -; clone size: -; V gene: TRBV5-6; J gene: TRBJ2-1; CDR3 protein: CASSLGIAVNEQFF; CDR3 DNA: TGTGCCAGCAGCTTGGGAATAGCGGTAAATGAGCAGTTCTTC
D gene: -; clone size: -; V gene: TRBV9; J gene: TRBJ2-7; CDR3 protein: CASSPLTGTRYEQYF; CDR3 DNA: TGTGCCAGCAGCCCCCTGACGGGGACTCGGTACGAGCAGTACTTC
D gene: TRBD1; clone size: -; V gene: TRBV4-1; J gene: TRBJ1-4; CDR3 protein: CASAMTGAATNEKLFF; CDR3 DNA: TGCGCCAGCGCAATGACAGGGGCCGCAACTAATGAAAAACTGTTTTTT
D gene: -; clone size: -; V gene: TRBV27; J gene: TRBJ1-5; CDR3 protein: CASRGGAVNQPQHF; CDR3 DNA: TGTGCCAGCAGAGGAGGGGCAGTCAATCAGCCCCAGCATTTT
D gene: TRBD2; clone size: -; V gene: TRBV6-6; J gene: TRBJ2-5; CDR3 protein: CASSFRLAVLQETQYF; CDR3 DNA: TGTGCCAGCAGTTTCCGACTAGCGGTCCTCCAAGAGACCCAGTACTTC
D gene: TRBD1; clone size: -; V gene: TRBV5-1; J gene: TRBJ1-6; CDR3 protein: CASSLNVDRGNSPLHF; CDR3 DNA: TGCGCCAGCAGCTTGAACGTTGACAGGGGGAATTCACCCCTCCACTTT
D gene: -; clone size: -; V gene: TRBV28; J gene: TRBJ2-5; CDR3 protein: CASKQGGGETQYF; CDR3 DNA: TGTGCCAGCAAGCAGGGTGGTGGAGAGACCCAGTACTTC
D gene: -; clone size: -; V gene: TRBV11-2; J gene: TRBJ1-1; CDR3 protein: CASSFGGNLNTEAFF; CDR3 DNA: TGTGCCAGCAGCTTTGGCGGGAACTTGAACACTGAAGCTTTCTTT
D gene: -; clone size: -; V gene: TRBV19; J gene: TRBJ1-2; CDR3 protein: CASSIGQGNYGYTF; CDR3 DNA: TGTGCCAGTAGTATAGGCCAGGGAAACTATGGCTACACCTTC
D gene: TRBD1; clone size: -; V gene: TRBV19; J gene: TRBJ2-3; CDR3 protein: CASRLTGTVTDTQYF; CDR3 DNA: TGTGCCAGTAGGCTCACCGGGACAGTCACAGATACGCAGTATTTT